This is a list of T cell receptor beta chains from one sample in a study of spatial heterogeneity in lung cancer. TCRdb re-analysed the 5' RACE reads in MiXCR, keeping a single row per CDR3 protein. Here the sample spans 9,000 to 13,000 distinct CDR3 sequences, approximately 25% being singletons. This specimen was PBMCs, taken at surgery. These TCRs come from a female donor with early-stage non-small cell lung cancer. CDR3s include the opening cysteine and the closing phenylalanine or tryptophan. The order of the fields is CDR3 length, V gene, clone size, J gene, CDR3 protein. Only part of the rows carry a size: once, few, many, or a class if the clone is expanded.

>14|TRBV3-1|many|TRBJ1-1
CASGTPGGDTEAFF
>13|TRBV12-3/TRBV12-4|once|TRBJ1-1
CASSLAMDTEAFF
>15|TRBV20-1|.|TRBJ1-5
CSASRAEGGNQPQHF
>12|TRBV29-1|few|TRBJ2-1
CSVMGGWKEQFF
>13|TRBV5-1|.|TRBJ1-2
CASSPDNSYGYTF
>14|TRBV6-5|.|TRBJ1-1
CASSSDTQNTEAFF
>13|TRBV10-3|.|TRBJ1-1
CAIAGTANTEAFF
>14|TRBV20-1|few|TRBJ2-7
CSASPGANTYEQYF
>14|TRBV6-5|.|TRBJ2-7
CASSAGTVHYEQYF
>12|TRBV28|.|TRBJ2-7
CASSSPSYEQYF
>13|TRBV11-3|medium-sized|TRBJ2-3
CASSLSRTDTQYF
>14|TRBV10-1|.|TRBJ2-5
CASSESRTPKTQYF
>14|TRBV12-3/TRBV12-4|many|TRBJ2-7
CASSPGTVPYEQYF
>21|TRBV3-1|few|TRBJ2-3
CASSQDLGTQDLAGYSDTQYF
>12|TRBV20-1|hyperexpanded|TRBJ2-7
CSASGFPYEQYF
>16|TRBV4-1|.|TRBJ1-5
CASSQVAWGRNRPQHF
>15|TRBV10-3|few|TRBJ2-3
CAISVGLAGTDTQYF